Following are 30 T cell receptor beta chains from one sample sequenced in a study of OX40 agonist ivuxolimab in advanced cancers. Sequencing was performed with immunoSEQ multiplex PCR; in TCRdb, only in-frame clones are kept and a portion is missing. The data show over 10,000 clones, 67% seen once. The sequenced sample was CD4+ or CD8+ T cells sorted from blood, obtained in a trial of the OX40 agonist ivuxolimab. These receptor sequences come from an adult with an advanced solid tumor such as melanoma, head and neck, liver or kidney cancer.

A single count supports this clone. V gene TRBV5-1 combines with J gene TRBJ2-7; TRBD2 is a possible D gene (5 bases). Trimming took off 2 bases at V and 1 base at J, with 7 bases between the two ends. Germline V gives CDR1 SGHRS, CDR2 YFSETQ. The CDR3 is made up of 13 amino acids. The CDR3 coding sequence is TGCGCCAGCAGCTTTAGCGCTTCCTACGAGCAGTACTTC. It specifies CASSFSASYEQYF.

This chain links TRBV11-2 with TRBJ2-3, with TRBD1 matching 7 bases. The CDR3 contains 13 residues. Germline V gene lookup returns CDR1 SGHAT and CDR2 FQNNGV. Trimming at V came to 6 bases and at J to 3 bases, leaving 3 bases not matched to a gene. The CDR3, as DNA: TGTGCCAGCAGTCCCAGGGGGACAGATACGCAGTATTTT. Protein product: CASSPRGTDTQYF.

For the CDR3, the DNA is TGTGCCAGCAGCTTAGTTTCCTACGAGCAGTACTTC. It yields the protein CASSLVSYEQYF. The chain employs TRBV11-2 and TRBJ2-7; D is uncertain. Germline CDR1 is SGHAT and CDR2 is FQNNGV. V was pared by 1 base and J by 1 base, with 2 bases between. There are 12 residues in the CDR3. Drawing the rest from reference TRBV11-2 and TRBJ2-7, the complete variable domain is EAGVAQSPRYKIIEKRQSVAFWCNPISGHATLYWYQQILGQGPKLLIQFQNNGVVDDSQLPKDRFSAERLKGVDSTLKIQPAKLEDSAVYLCASSLVSYEQYFGPGTRLTVT.

The chain carries TRBV5-6 and TRBJ2-5; D is possibly TRBD2 (5 bases). The J call is uncertain, as TRBJ2-7 better fits the DNA end. Germline V gives CDR1 SGHDT, CDR2 YYEEEE. CDR3 length: 12 amino acids. CDR3 nucleotides: TGTGCCAGCAGCTTGAGAGGGTCCGAGCAGTACTTC. Translating gives CASSLRGSEQYF.

This clone is categorized as medium-sized (0.01 to 0.1%). CDR3 sequence reads: CASSSGGRYDQPQHF. DNA for the CDR3: TGTGCCAGCAGCTCCGGCGGGCGGTACGATCAGCCCCAGCATTTT. This chain connects TRBV7-9 to TRBJ1-5, with no clear D. Trimming left V 4 bases short and J 5 bases short, with 15 bases between. This CDR3 contains 15 residues. CDR1 SEHNR and CDR2 FQNEAQ come from the germline V gene (reference sequence).

The CDR3 DNA follows: TGTGCCAGCAGCCCAATAGGGGCCTACGAGCAGTACTTC. Protein product: CASSPIGAYEQYF. The rearrangement uses TRBV7-6 and TRBJ2-7; maybe TRBD1 (5 bases). The CDR3 runs to 13 residues. CDR1 is SGHVS and CDR2 is FNYEAQ in the germline V gene. V was clipped by 5 bases and J by 2 bases, with 10 bases between them.

The genes are TRBV9 and TRBJ2-2; D is uncertain. The CDR3 covers 13 residues. Trimming removed 2 bases at V and 5 bases at J, with 7 bases between. Germline CDR1 and CDR2: SGDLS and YYNGEE. The CDR3 region has the DNA TGTGCCAGCAGCGTGTCCGGGACCGGGGAGCTGTTTTTT. Translation gives CASSVSGTGELFF.

Worth noting for this clone: The sample contains more than one DNA sequence encoding this CDR3. The chain carries TRBV7-9 and TRBJ2-7; TRBD1 aligns across 7 bases. The CDR3 has 13 amino acids. Per germline, CDR1 SEHNR and CDR2 FQNEAQ (reference sequence). V lost 5 bases and J lost 2; bases outside the gene matches: 3. The CDR3 sequence is CASSPGGTYEQYF. CDR3 DNA: TGTGCCAGCAGCCCAGGGGGAACCTACGAGCAGTACTTC.

The genes are TRBV2 and TRBJ2-2; 10 bases match TRBD1. Germline V lookup: CDR1 SNHLY, CDR2 FYNNEI. This CDR3 is 14 amino acids long. J lost 9 bases, V lost 4 bases, and 5 bases had no gene match. CDR3 sequence (DNA): TGTGCCAGCAGTGGGACAGGGGGAGACCGGGAGCTGTTTTTT. Its translation is CASSGTGGDRELFF.

This chain links TRBV27 with TRBJ1-6; 9 nucleotides match TRBD1. V was clipped by 5 bases and J by 5 bases; unmatched bases: 7. The CDR3 totals 16 residues. The germline V gene has CDR1 MNHEY and CDR2 SMNVEV (reference sequence). The chain's CDR3 is CASSPRTGEDNSPLHF. CDR3 DNA: TGTGCCAGCAGTCCCCGGACAGGGGAAGATAATTCACCCCTCCACTTT.

The chain recombines TRBV25-1 with TRBJ2-7, with D uncertain. Trimming took off 1 base at V and 0 bases at J, with 13 bases between the two ends. The CDR3 totals 16 residues. CDR1 is MGHDK and CDR2 is SYGVNS in the germline V gene. CDR3 amino acids: CASSESKTIFSYEQYF. Written as DNA, the CDR3 is TGTGCCAGCAGTGAATCAAAGACAATTTTCTCCTACGAGCAGTACTTC.

This chain uses TRBV6-5 with TRBJ2-7; D unresolved. CDR3 length equals 13 residues. Between the trimmed V and J ends, which lost 0 bases and 3 bases, there was a span of 6 bases. CDR1 and CDR2 (germline): MNHEY, SVGAGI. As DNA, the CDR3 is TGTGCCAGCAGTTACTCGAGAAGCTACGAGCAGTACTTC. It translates to CASSYSRSYEQYF.

This rearrangement joins TRBV5-4 to TRBJ2-7, with D tentatively TRBD1 (6 bases). In germline, CDR1 is SGHNT, CDR2 YYREEE (reference sequence). This CDR3 is 15 amino acids long. Trimming took off 4 bases at V and 2 bases at J, with 16 bases between the two ends. Written as DNA, the CDR3 is TGTGCCAGCAGCCAAGAACAGGGCCGAACCTACGAGCAGTACTTC. Translated, it gives CASSQEQGRTYEQYF.

DNA of the CDR3: TGTGCCAGCAGCCCGACGGGTAACTATGGCTACACCTTC. Translating gives CASSPTGNYGYTF. The chain combines TRBV7-6 with TRBJ1-2; no clear D. The CDR3 runs 13 residues. Trimming took off 5 bases at V and 1 base at J, with 8 bases between the two ends. The germline V gene has CDR1 SGHVS and CDR2 FNYEAQ.

In this sample, this clone is medium-sized. The chain uses TRBV5-6 and TRBJ2-3; D not resolved. Germline assignment: CDR1 SGHDT and CDR2 YYEEEE. The V end lost 5 bases, the J end lost 0 bases, and 7 bases lay between the germline ends. The CDR3 spans 13 residues. For the CDR3, the DNA is TGTGCCAGCAGTTCTATCAGCACAGATACGCAGTATTTT. Encoded protein: CASSSISTDTQYF. Supplemented by reference TRBV5-6 and TRBJ2-3, the full variable domain reads DAGVTQSPTHLIKTRGQQVTLRCSPKSGHDTVSWYQQALGQGPQFIFQYYEEEERQRGNFPDRFSGHQFPNYSSELNVNALLLGDSALYLCASSSISTDTQYFGPGTRLTVL.

V and J are TRBV11-2 and TRBJ1-2, with D unresolved. CDR3 length: 13 residues. Trimming pared 1 base from V and 8 bases from J, leaving 11 bases between. The germline CDR1 and CDR2 sequences are SGHAT and FQNNGV. CDR3 sequence: CASSLGVGWGYTF. The CDR3 DNA follows: TGTGCCAGCAGCTTAGGGGTTGGATGGGGCTACACCTTC.

This chain joins TRBV4-3 and TRBJ2-2; the D gene is possibly TRBD1 (5 bases). The CDR3 contains 14 residues. V was shortened by 8 bases and J by 2 bases, with 12 bases between the two germline ends. CDR1 LGHNA and CDR2 YSLEER come from the germline V gene. In DNA form, the CDR3 reads TGCGCCAGCTCACCTACAGGAAACACCGGGGAGCTGTTTTTT. Translation gives CASSPTGNTGELFF.

This clone was seen ten or more times. This chain links TRBV2 with TRBJ1-2, with D perhaps TRBD1 (6 bases). Trimming shortened V by 3 bases and J by 5 bases, and 19 bases separated the two germline ends. Germline assignment: CDR1 SNHLY and CDR2 FYNNEI. This CDR3 has 16 amino acids. The CDR3: CASSEDSSSLVYGYTF. DNA of the CDR3: TGTGCCAGCAGTGAGGACAGCTCCTCCCTTGTGTATGGCTACACCTTC.

This clone was observed a handful of times. In DNA, the CDR3 is TGTGCCAGCAGTATTAATCAGCCCCAGCATTTT. This translates into CASSINQPQHF. The chain combines TRBV27 with TRBJ1-5; D is undetermined. Trimming cost V 5 bases and J 4 bases, with 3 bases left between them. CDR3 length: 11 amino acids. Germline V CDR1 and CDR2: MNHEY, SMNVEV (reference sequence).

CDR3 bases: TGTGCCAGCACCAATCCCGCAACCTTCGGTATGCTGTTTTTT. This sequence encodes CASTNPATFGMLFF. This rearrangement joins TRBV11-2 to TRBJ2-2; D is uncertain. Germline V gene data show CDR1 as SGHAT and CDR2 as FQNNGV. Trimming took 7 bases from V and 13 from J, leaving 22 bases between them. This CDR3 region has 14 residues.

In the case of this clone: In the same sample, other DNA sequences code for this CDR3. The chain combines TRBV30 with TRBJ2-1; possibly TRBD2 for D (7 bases). This CDR3 comprises 14 residues. Looked up from germline, CDR1 is GTSNPN and CDR2 is SVGIG (reference sequence). V gave up 0 bases and J gave up 9 bases, with 15 bases separating them. The CDR3 nucleotides are TGTGCCTGGAGTGTACTTGGGGGGGCGGGTGAGCAGTTCTTC. Its protein product is CAWSVLGGAGEQFF.

The V call is TRBV28, the J call TRBJ2-7; the D gene is possibly TRBD1 (5 bases). The CDR3 length is 15 residues. Germline lookup yields CDR1 MDHEN and CDR2 SYDVKM. The ends were cut back, 6 bases at V and 3 bases at J, with 18 bases in the middle. Here the CDR3 reads CASSTDSTNIYEQYF. CDR3 bases: TGTGCCAGCAGCACCGACAGCACCAACATCTACGAGCAGTACTTC. Filled out from reference TRBV28 and TRBJ2-7, the complete variable domain reads DVKVTQSSRYLVKRTGEKVFLECVQDMDHENMFWYRQDPGLGLRLIYFSYDVKMKEKGDIPEGYSVSREKKERFSLILESASTNQTSMYLCASSTDSTNIYEQYFGPGTRLTVT.

The chain joins TRBV9 to TRBJ2-3, with D perhaps assigned TRBD1 or TRBD2 (5 bases each). The CDR3 has 13 amino acids. Trimming removed 0 bases from V and 11 bases from J, with 13 bases in between. CDR1 SGDLS and CDR2 YYNGEE come from the germline V gene. CDR3 loop: CASSVATGAGQYF. CDR3 coding DNA: TGTGCCAGCAGCGTAGCTACTGGGGCGGGGCAGTATTTT.

The V and J genes are TRBV4-3 and TRBJ1-2; D call uncertain. This CDR3 has 15 amino acids. Trimming stripped 0 bases from V and 5 bases from J, with 13 bases between. CDR1 is LGHNA and CDR2 is YSLEER in the germline V gene. The CDR3 loop reads CASSQDPTATYGYTF. CDR3 in DNA: TGCGCCAGCAGCCAAGATCCGACGGCGACTTATGGCTACACCTTC.

This clone was seen more than once but under ten times. The V and J genes are TRBV4-1 and TRBJ2-1; 9 nucleotides line up with TRBD1. This CDR3 is 16 amino acids long. Unmatched junction bases numbered 4, after V lost 0 bases and J lost 4 bases. Per germline, CDR1 MGHRA and CDR2 YSYEKL. CDR3 sequence: CASSQDATGGYNEQFF. The CDR3 DNA follows: TGCGCCAGCAGCCAAGATGCGACAGGGGGGTACAATGAGCAGTTCTTC.

This sequence joins TRBV7-8 and TRBJ2-1; D unclear. Trimming took 5 bases from V and 8 from J, leaving 19 bases between them. The CDR3 runs to 15 residues. Germline CDR1 and CDR2: SGHVS and FQNEAQ. Here the CDR3 reads CASSQIAGRLDEQFF. DNA of the CDR3: TGTGCCAGCAGCCAAATTGCCGGGCGCTTGGATGAGCAGTTCTTC. Filled out from reference TRBV7-8 and TRBJ2-1, the complete variable domain reads GAGVSQSPRYKVAKRGQDVALRCDPISGHVSLFWYQQALGQGPEFLTYFQNEAQLDKSGLPSDRFFAERPEGSVSTLKIQRTQQEDSAVYLCASSQIAGRLDEQFFGPGTRLTVL.

The chain combines TRBV2 with TRBJ1-1, with D possibly being TRBD1 (6 bases). CDR1 is SNHLY and CDR2 is FYNNEI in the germline V gene. With 2 bases removed from V and 5 bases from J, the gap between germline ends came to 9 bases. CDR3 length: 13 residues. CDR3 sequence (DNA): TGTGCCAGCAGTGAACAGGGGTCTACTGAAGCTTTCTTT. It translates to CASSEQGSTEAFF.

This chain connects TRBV19 to TRBJ2-1, with TRBD1 matching over 8 bases. The CDR3 consists of 13 residues. V was pared by 11 bases and J by 4 bases, with 7 bases of the junction left unmatched. Germline V gene lookup returns CDR1 LNHDA and CDR2 SQIVND (reference sequence). In nucleotides, the CDR3 is TGTGCCGCTGGACAGGGTTTGTACAATGAGCAGTTCTTC. Its protein product is CAAGQGLYNEQFF.

The chain carries TRBV11-2 and TRBJ2-7; D tentatively reads TRBD1 or TRBD2 (5 bases each). The CDR3 sequence is 13 residues long. The germline V and J ends were trimmed by 5 bases and 6 bases, with 14 bases remaining between them. Germline-derived CDR1 and CDR2 are SGHAT and FQNNGV. DNA for the CDR3: TGTGCCAGCAGCCCCCTTGAGGGGACCGAGCAGTACTTC. Translating it yields CASSPLEGTEQYF.

This chain links TRBV28 with TRBJ2-7; possible D gene TRBD2, 5 bases. V was shortened by 2 bases and J by 7 bases, with 12 bases between the two germline ends. The CDR3 contains 13 residues. Germline V gene data show CDR1 as MDHEN and CDR2 as SYDVKM. The CDR3 DNA follows: TGTGCCAGCAGTTTAAGAGGGAAGGAAGAGCAGTACTTC. Translation: CASSLRGKEEQYF.